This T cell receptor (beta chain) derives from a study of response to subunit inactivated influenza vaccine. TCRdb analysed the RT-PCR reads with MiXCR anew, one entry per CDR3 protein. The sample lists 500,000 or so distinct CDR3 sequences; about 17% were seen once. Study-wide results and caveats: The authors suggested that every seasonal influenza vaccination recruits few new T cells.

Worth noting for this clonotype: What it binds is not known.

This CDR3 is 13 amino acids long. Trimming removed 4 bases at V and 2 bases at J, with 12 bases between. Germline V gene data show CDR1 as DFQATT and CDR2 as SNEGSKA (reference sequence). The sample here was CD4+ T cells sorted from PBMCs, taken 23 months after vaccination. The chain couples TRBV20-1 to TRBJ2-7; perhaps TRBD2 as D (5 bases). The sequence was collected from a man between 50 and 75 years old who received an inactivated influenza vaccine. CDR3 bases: TGCAGTGCTAAACGGAGCGGAACCTACGAGCAGTACTTC. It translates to CSAKRSGTYEQYF.